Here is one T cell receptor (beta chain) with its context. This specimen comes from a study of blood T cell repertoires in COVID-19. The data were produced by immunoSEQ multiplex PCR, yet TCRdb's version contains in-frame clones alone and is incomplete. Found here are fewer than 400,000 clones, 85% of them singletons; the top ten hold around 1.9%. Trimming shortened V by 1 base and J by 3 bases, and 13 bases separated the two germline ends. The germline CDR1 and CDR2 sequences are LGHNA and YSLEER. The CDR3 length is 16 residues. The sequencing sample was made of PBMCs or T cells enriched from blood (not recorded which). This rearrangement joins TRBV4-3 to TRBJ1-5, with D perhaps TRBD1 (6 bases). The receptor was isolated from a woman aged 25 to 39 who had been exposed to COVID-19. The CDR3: CASSQGLQGDNQPQHF. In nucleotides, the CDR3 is TGCGCCAGCAGCCAAGGGTTACAGGGCGACAATCAGCCCCAGCATTTT.